The T cell receptor (beta chain) described here comes from a study of OX40 agonist ivuxolimab in advanced cancers. Study at large: As their treatment, patients were administered ivuxolimab, an agonistic anti-OX40 (CD134) antibody. Age averaged 60 years (range about 23 to 85), and approximately 80% were male. Findings and limits, study-wide: It was also the case that some nonresponders had low normalized T-cell clonal expansion.

CDR3 length: 16 amino acids. Germline V gene data show CDR1 as SGHNT and CDR2 as YYREEE (reference sequence). V lost 0 bases to trimming and J lost 2 bases; unmatched junction nucleotides: 2. Some clones are missing from TCRdb's copy, which holds only in-frame ones; the method was immunoSEQ multiplex PCR. Of tens of thousands of clones detected, about nine tenths appear once; the ten largest clones hold 4.8%. With regard to this clone: Its antigen remains unknown.

The V and J genes are TRBV5-4 and TRBJ2-2; 9 positions match TRBD2. The source of this sequence is an adult with an advanced solid tumor such as melanoma, head and neck, liver or kidney cancer. Here the sequenced sample was CD4+ or CD8+ T cells sorted from blood, taken in a trial of the OX40 agonist ivuxolimab. DNA for the CDR3: TGTGCCAGCAGCTTGGGCGGGAGGGCCAACACCGGGGAGCTGTTTTTT. This gives the protein CASSLGGRANTGELFF.